Described below is a single T cell receptor (beta chain) sequence and its context. Its antigen is undetermined. This sample was taken from a study of cytomegalovirus exposure and HLA in healthy donors. Regarding the study as a whole: One variant, a missense change in DCLRE1C, was linked in a later analysis to TCR beta V- and J-gene trimming. A later analysis revealed that TCR association rates differed between HLA loci, peaking at DRB1 and bottoming out at HLA-C.

J gave up 7 bases and V 0 bases, and 3 bases lay outside the gene matches. The germline V gene encodes CDR1 WSHSY and CDR2 SAAADI. The CDR3 is 15 amino acids. PCR used 60 Vbeta primers and 13 Jbeta primers. Authors' data handling: Approximately 78 million unique TCR beta chains, around 10 million of them shared, were counted by a later analysis. Repertoires were generated with immunoSEQ multiplex PCR, while TCRdb's copy carries only in-frame clones and drops some. Clonal size and the V and J genes are those of that table, whereas D and trimming came from the DNA. The sample carries about 210,000 clones, about 88% recorded once.

The source of this sequence is a woman aged 25 to 39 in good health and CMV-seronegative. Sequences were obtained from PBMCs. The V call is TRBV10-2, the J call TRBJ2-4, with 10 positions matching TRBD1. This CDR3 is CASSESGTGENIQYF. For the CDR3, the DNA is TGCGCCAGCAGTGAGTCGGGGACAGGGGAGAACATTCAGTACTTC.